The clone carrying this TCR beta chain was observed many times. The target antigen is unknown. Germline V lookup: CDR1 MNHEY, CDR2 SVGAGI. Trimming took off 2 bases at V and 0 bases at J, with 8 bases between the two ends. The CDR3 totals 15 residues. The time point was: patch test 2, 6 weeks after DPC sensitization. Documented treatment: therapeutic diphenylcyclopropenone sensitization with weekly scalp DPC. Unseparated into fractions, whole blood served as the source from which total RNA was extracted. TCRdb re-derived calls from the RACE reads in MiXCR, one entry per CDR3 protein. The repertoire holds about 82,000 distinct CDR3 sequences, 6.6% seen once, with 1% to 1.5% in the top ten. This record comes from a study of human T cells and chemical hapten exposure. The study, taken as a whole, reports: It was expanded TCRs that formed significantly more large CDR3 similarity clusters than controls did. Patch test scores rose with PT1 expanded TCR counts, a positive correlation.

The chain links TRBV6-5 to TRBJ1-5, with D uncertain. Sequenced material: whole blood, taken in connection with sensitization to the hapten diphenylcyclopropenone (DPC). The receptor was isolated from a woman younger than 45 with alopecia areata. Some clones in this sample may be carry-over from other donors' samples. The CDR3 loop is CASSYGGNSNQPQHF. DNA of the CDR3: TGTGCCAGCAGTTACGGCGGTAATAGCAATCAGCCCCAGCATTTT.